This T cell receptor (beta chain) emerged from a study of Graves' ophthalmopathy and Graves' hyperthyroidism. This CDR3 is built from 15 residues. Trimming at V came to 6 bases and at J to 2 bases, leaving 9 bases not matched to a gene. Germline V gene data show CDR1 as MNHNS and CDR2 as SASEGT. This clonotype occurred many times. PBMCs were obtained from roughly 10 ml of fresh peripheral blood. Amplifying from RNA transcripts, the study obtained TCR beta CDR3 regions. HTBI-primed first-round RT-PCR preceded second-round multiplex PCR. TCRdb re-called the multiplex PCR reads with MiXCR, one entry per CDR3 protein. The sample includes hundreds of thousands of distinct CDR3 sequences, roughly 15% of them seen just once.

This chain connects TRBV6-1 to TRBJ1-2; 7 nucleotides match TRBD1. Sequencing was carried out using peripheral blood. This sequence was found in a woman between 18 and 29 years old with stable Graves' hyperthyroidism. The DNA of the CDR3 is TGTGCCAGCAGGCAAGCCCAGGGGGGGAACTATGGCTACACCTTC. Translation: CASRQAQGGNYGYTF.